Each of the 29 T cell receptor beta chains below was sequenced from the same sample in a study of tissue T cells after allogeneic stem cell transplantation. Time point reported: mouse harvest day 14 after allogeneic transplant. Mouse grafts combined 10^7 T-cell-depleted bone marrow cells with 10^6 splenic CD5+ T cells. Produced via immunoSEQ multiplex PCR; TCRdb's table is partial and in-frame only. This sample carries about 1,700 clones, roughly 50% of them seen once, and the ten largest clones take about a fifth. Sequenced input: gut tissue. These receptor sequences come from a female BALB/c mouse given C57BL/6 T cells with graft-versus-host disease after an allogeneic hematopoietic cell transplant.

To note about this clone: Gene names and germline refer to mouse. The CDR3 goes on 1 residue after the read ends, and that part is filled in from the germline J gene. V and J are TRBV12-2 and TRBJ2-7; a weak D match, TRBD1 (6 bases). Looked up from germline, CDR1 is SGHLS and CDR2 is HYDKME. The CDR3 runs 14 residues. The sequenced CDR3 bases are TGTTCTCAGGGCAGGGGCCGGGGACGATATGAACAGTAC. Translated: CSQGRGRGRYEQY. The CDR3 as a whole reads CSQGRGRGRYEQYF.

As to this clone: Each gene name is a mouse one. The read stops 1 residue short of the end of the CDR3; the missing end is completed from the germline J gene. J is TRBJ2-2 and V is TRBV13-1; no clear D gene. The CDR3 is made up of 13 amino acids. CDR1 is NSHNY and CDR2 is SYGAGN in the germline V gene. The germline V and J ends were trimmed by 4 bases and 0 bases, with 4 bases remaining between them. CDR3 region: CASSYTNTGQLYF. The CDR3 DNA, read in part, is TGTGCCAGCAGTTACACAAACACCGGGCAGCTCTAC.

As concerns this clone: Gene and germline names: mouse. The CDR3 loop reads CASSLGQSAETLYF. The CDR3 DNA, read in part, is TGTGCCAGCAGTCTGGGACAAAGTGCAGAAACGCTGTAT. The chain joins TRBV26 to TRBJ2-3, with D maybe TRBD1 (5 bases). From the germline J gene comes the end of the CDR3, since the read stops 1 residue before it. CDR1 KGHPV and CDR2 FQNQEV come from the germline V gene (reference sequence). V lost 2 bases and J 0 bases, leaving 6 bases between the germline ends. The CDR3 totals 14 residues.

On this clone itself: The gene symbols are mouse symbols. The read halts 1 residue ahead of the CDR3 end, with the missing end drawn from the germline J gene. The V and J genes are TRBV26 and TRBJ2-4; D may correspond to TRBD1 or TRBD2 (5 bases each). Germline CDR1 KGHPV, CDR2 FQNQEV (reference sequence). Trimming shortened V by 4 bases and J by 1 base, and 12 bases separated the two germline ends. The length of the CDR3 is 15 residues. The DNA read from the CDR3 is TGTGCCAGCAGTCCCGGGGGAAGAGGTCAAAACACCTTGTAC. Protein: CASSPGGRGQNTLY. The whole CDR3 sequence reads CASSPGGRGQNTLYF.

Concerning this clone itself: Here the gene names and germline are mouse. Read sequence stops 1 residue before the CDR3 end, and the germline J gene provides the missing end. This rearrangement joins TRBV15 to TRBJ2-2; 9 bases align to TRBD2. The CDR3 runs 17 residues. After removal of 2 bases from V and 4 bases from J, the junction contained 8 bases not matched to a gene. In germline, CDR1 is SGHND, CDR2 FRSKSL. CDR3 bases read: TGTGCCAGCAGTTTACCCACTGGGGGGCGCCCCACCGGGCAGCTCTAC. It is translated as CASSLPTGGRPTGQLY. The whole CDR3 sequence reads CASSLPTGGRPTGQLYF.

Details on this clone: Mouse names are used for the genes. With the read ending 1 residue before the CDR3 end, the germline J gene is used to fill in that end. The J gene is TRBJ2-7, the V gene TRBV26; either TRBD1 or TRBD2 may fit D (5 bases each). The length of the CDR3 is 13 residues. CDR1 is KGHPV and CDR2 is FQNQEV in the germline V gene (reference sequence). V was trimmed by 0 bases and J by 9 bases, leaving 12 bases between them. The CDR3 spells CASSLSAGRGQYF. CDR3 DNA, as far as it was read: TGTGCCAGCAGTCTGTCGGCGGGGCGGGGACAGTAC.

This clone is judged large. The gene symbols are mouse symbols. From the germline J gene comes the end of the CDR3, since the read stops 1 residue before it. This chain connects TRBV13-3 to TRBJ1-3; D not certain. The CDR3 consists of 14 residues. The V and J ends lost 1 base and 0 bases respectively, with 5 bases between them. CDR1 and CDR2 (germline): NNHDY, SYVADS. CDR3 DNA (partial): TGTGCCAGCAGTGATCGCAGTTCTGGAAATACGCTCTAT. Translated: CASSDRSSGNTLY. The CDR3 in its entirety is CASSDRSSGNTLYF. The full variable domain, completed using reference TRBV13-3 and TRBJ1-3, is EAAVTQSPRSKVAVTGGKVTLSCHQTNNHDYMYWYRQDTGHGLRLIHYSYVADSTEKGDIPDGYKASRPSQENFSLILELASLSQTAVYFCASSDRSSGNTLYFGEGSRLIVV.

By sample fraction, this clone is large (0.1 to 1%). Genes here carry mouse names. This chain's CDR3 is CASSRDTGNTLYF. Incomplete CDR3 DNA: TGTGCCAGCTCTCGGGACACTGGAAATACGCTCTAT. The chain links TRBV12-2 to TRBJ1-3; TRBD1 is a possible D gene (6 bases). The CDR3 end falls 1 residue outside the read, so it is completed with the germline J gene. V was trimmed by 2 bases and J by 2 bases, leaving 6 bases between them. The CDR3 spans 13 residues. The germline CDR1 and CDR2 sequences are SGHLS and HYDKME.

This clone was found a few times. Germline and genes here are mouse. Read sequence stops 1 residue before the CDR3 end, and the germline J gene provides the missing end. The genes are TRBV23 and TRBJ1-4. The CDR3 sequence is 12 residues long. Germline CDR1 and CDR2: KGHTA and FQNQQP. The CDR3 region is CSSSQLNERLFF. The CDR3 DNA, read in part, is TGCTCCAGCAGTCAATTGAACGAAAGATTATTT.

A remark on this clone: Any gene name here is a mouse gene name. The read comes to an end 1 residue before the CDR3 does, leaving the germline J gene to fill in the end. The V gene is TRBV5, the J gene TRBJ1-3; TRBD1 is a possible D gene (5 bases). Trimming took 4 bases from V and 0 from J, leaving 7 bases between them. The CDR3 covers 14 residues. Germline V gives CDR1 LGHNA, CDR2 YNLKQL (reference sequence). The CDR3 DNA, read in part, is TGTGCCAGCAGCCTGACAGATTCTGGAAATACGCTCTAT. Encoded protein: CASSLTDSGNTLY. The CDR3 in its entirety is CASSLTDSGNTLYF.

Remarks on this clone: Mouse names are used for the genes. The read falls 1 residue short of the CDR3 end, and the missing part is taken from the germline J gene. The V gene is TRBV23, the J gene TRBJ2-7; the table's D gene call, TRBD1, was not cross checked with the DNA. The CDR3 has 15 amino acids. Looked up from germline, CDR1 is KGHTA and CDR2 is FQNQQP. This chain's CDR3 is CSSSHLTGGAREQYF. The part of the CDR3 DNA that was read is TGCTCCAGCAGTCACCTAACAGGGGGCGCGAGAGAACAGTAC. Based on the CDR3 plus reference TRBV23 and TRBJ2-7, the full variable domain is DAAVTQKPRYLIKMKGQEAEMKCIPEKGHTAVFWYQQKQSKELKFLIYFQNQQPLDQIDMVKERFSAVCPSSSLCSLGIRTCEAEDSALYLCSSSHLTGGAREQYFGPGTRLTVL.

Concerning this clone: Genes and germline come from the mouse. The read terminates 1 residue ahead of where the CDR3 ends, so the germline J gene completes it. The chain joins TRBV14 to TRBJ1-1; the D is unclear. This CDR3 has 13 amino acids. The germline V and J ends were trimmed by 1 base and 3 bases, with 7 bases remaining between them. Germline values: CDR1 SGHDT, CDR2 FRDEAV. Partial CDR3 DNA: TGTGCCAGCAGTTTCGCGGGGTACACAGAAGTCTTC. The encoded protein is CASSFAGYTEVF. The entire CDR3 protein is CASSFAGYTEVFF.

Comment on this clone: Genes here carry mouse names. The CDR3 protein is CSSSRTGGPYEQYF. The covered CDR3 bases are TGCTCCAGCAGTCGGACTGGGGGGCCATATGAACAGTAC. The gene calls are TRBV23 and TRBJ2-7; TRBD2, the table's D call, was not compared with the DNA. The read is 1 residue too short to cover the CDR3 end, so that end is filled in from the germline J gene. The length of the CDR3 is 14 residues. Germline lookup yields CDR1 KGHTA and CDR2 FQNQQP. Filled out from reference TRBV23 and TRBJ2-7, the complete variable domain reads DAAVTQKPRYLIKMKGQEAEMKCIPEKGHTAVFWYQQKQSKELKFLIYFQNQQPLDQIDMVKERFSAVCPSSSLCSLGIRTCEAEDSALYLCSSSRTGGPYEQYFGPGTRLTVL.

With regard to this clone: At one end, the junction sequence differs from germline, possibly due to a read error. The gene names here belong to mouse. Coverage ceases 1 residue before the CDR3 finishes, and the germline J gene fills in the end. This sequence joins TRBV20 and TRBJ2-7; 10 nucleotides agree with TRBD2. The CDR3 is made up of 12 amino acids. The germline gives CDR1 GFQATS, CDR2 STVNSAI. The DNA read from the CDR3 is TGTGGTGCGAGGGACTGGGGCTATGAACAGTAC. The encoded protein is CGARDWGYEQY. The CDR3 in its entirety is CGARDWGYEQYF.

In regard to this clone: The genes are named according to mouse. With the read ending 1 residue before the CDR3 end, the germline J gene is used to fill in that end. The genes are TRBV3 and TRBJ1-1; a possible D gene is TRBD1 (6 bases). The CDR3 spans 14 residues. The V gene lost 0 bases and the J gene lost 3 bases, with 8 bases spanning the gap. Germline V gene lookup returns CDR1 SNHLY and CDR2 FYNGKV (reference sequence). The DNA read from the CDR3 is TGTGCCAGCAGCTTAGCACAGGGTGACACAGAAGTCTTC. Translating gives CASSLAQGDTEVF. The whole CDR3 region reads CASSLAQGDTEVFF. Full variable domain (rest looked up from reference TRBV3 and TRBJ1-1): GPKVLQIPSHQIIDMGQMVTLNCDPVSNHLYFYWYKQILGQQMEFLVNFYNGKVMEKSKLFKDQFSVERPDGSYFTLKIQPTALEDSAVYFCASSLAQGDTEVFFGKGTRLTVV.

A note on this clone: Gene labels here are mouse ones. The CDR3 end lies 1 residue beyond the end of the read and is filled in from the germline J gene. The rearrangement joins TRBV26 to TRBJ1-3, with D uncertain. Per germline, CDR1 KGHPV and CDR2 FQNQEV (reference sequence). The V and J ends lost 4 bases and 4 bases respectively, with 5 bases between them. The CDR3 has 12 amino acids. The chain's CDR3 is CASSPRGNTLYF. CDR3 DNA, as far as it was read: TGTGCCAGCAGTCCCCGGGGAAATACGCTCTAT.

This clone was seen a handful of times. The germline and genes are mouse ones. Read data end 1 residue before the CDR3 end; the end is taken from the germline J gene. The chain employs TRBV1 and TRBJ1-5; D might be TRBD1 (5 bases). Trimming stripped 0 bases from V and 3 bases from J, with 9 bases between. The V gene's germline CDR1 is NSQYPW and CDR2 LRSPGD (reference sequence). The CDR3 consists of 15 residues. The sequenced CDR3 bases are TGCACCTGCAGTGCAGATCGAAGGGGCAACCAGGCTCCGCTT. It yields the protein CTCSADRRGNQAPL. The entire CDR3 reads CTCSADRRGNQAPLF.

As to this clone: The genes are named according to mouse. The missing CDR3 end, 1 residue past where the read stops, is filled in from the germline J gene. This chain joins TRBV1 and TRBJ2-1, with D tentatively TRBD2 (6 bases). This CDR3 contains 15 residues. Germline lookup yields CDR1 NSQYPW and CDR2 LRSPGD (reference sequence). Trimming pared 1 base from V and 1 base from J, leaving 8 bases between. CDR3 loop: CTCSAAGGNYAEQFF. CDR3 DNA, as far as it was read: TGCACCTGCAGTGCAGCCGGGGGGAACTATGCTGAGCAGTTC.

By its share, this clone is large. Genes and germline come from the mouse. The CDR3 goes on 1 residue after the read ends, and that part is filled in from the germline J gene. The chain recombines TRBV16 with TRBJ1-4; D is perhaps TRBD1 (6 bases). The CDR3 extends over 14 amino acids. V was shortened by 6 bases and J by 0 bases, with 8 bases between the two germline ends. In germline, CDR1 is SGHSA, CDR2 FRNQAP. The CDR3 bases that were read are TGTGCAAGCAGGACAGGAATTTCCAACGAAAGATTATTT. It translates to CASRTGISNERLF. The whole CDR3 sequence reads CASRTGISNERLFF.

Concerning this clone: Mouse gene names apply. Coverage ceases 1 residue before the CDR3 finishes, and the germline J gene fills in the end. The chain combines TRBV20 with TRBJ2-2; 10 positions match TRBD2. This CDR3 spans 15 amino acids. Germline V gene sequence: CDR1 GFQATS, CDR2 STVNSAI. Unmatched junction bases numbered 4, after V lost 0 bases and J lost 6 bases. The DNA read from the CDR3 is TGTGGTGCTAGGGACGGCTGGGGGGGCTCCGGGCAGCTCTAC. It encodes CGARDGWGGSGQLY. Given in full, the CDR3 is CGARDGWGGSGQLYF.

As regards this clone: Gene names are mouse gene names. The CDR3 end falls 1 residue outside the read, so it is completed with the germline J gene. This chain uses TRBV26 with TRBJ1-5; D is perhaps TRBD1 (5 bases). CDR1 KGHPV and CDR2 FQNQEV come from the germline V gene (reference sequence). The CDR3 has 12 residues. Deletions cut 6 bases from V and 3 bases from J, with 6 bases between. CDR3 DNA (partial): TGTGCCAGCAGGGACATCAACCAGGCTCCGCTT. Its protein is CASRDINQAPL. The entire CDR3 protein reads CASRDINQAPLF.

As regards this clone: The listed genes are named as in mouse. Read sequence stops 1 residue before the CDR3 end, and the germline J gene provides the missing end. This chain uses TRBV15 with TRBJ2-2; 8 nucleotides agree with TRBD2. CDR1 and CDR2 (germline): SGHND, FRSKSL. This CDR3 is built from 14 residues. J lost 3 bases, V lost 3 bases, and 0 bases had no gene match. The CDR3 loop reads CASSFWGDTGQLYF. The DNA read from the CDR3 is TGTGCCAGCAGTTTCTGGGGGGACACCGGGCAGCTCTAC. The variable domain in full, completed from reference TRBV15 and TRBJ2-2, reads DAGVTQTPRHEVAEKGQTIILKCEPVSGHNDLFWYRQTKIQGLELLSYFRSKSLMEDGGAFKDRFKAEMLNSSFSTLKIQPTEPKDSAVYLCASSFWGDTGQLYFGEGSKLTVL.

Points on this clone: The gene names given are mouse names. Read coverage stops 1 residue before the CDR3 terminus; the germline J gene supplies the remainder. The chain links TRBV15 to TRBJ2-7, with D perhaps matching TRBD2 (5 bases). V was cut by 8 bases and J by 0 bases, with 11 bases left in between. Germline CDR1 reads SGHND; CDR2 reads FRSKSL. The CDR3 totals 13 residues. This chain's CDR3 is CASRLPSSYEQYF. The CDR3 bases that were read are TGTGCCAGCCGACTGCCGAGCTCCTATGAACAGTAC. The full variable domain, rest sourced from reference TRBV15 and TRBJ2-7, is DAGVTQTPRHEVAEKGQTIILKCEPVSGHNDLFWYRQTKIQGLELLSYFRSKSLMEDGGAFKDRFKAEMLNSSFSTLKIQPTEPKDSAVYLCASRLPSSYEQYFGPGTRLTVL.

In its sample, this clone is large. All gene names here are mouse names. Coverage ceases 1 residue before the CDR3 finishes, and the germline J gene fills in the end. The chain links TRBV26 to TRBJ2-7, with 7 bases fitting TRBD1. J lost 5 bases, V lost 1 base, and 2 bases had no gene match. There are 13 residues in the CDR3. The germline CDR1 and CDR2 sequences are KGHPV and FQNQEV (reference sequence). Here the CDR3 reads CASSLLDRNEQYF. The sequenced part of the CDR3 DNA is TGTGCCAGCAGTCTGTTGGACAGGAATGAACAGTAC.

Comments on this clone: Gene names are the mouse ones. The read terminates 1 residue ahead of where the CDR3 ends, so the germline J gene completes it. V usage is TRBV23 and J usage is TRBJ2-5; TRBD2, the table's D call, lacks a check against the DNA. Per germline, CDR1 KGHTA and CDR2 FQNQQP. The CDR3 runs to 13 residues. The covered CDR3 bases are TGCTCCAGCAGGGGACTGGGGGAAGACACCCAGTAC. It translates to CSSRGLGEDTQY. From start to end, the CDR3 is CSSRGLGEDTQYF. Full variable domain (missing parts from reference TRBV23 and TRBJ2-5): DAAVTQKPRYLIKMKGQEAEMKCIPEKGHTAVFWYQQKQSKELKFLIYFQNQQPLDQIDMVKERFSAVCPSSSLCSLGIRTCEAEDSALYLCSSRGLGEDTQYFGPGTRLLVL.

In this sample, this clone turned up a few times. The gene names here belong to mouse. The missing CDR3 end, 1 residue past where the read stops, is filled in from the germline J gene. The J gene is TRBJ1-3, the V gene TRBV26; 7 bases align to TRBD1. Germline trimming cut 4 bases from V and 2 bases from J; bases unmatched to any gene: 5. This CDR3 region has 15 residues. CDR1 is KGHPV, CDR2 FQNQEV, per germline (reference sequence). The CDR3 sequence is CASSPRQGAGNTLYF. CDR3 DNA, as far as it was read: TGTGCCAGCAGTCCCCGGCAGGGGGCTGGAAATACGCTCTAT.

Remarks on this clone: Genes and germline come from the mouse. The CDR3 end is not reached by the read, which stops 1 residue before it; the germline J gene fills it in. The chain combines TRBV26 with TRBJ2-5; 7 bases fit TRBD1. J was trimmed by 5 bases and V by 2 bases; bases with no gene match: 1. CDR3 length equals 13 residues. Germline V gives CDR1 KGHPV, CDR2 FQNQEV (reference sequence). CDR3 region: CASSLGDRDTQYF. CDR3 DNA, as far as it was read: TGTGCCAGCAGTCTGGGGGACAGAGACACCCAGTAC.

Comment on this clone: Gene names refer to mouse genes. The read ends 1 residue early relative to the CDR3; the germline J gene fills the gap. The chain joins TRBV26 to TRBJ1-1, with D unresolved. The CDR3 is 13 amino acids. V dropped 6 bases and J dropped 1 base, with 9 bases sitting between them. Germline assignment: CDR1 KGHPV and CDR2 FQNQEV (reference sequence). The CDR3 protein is CASSPGGNTEVFF. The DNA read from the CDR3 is TGTGCCAGCAGCCCGGGAGGAAACACAGAAGTCTTC.

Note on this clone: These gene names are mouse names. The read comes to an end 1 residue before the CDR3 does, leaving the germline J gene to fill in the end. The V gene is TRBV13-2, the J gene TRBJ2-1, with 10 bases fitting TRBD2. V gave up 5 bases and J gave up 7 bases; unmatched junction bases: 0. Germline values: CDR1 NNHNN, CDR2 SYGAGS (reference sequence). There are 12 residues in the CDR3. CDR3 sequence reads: CASGLGGAEQFF. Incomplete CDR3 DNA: TGTGCCAGCGGACTGGGGGGGGCTGAGCAGTTC.